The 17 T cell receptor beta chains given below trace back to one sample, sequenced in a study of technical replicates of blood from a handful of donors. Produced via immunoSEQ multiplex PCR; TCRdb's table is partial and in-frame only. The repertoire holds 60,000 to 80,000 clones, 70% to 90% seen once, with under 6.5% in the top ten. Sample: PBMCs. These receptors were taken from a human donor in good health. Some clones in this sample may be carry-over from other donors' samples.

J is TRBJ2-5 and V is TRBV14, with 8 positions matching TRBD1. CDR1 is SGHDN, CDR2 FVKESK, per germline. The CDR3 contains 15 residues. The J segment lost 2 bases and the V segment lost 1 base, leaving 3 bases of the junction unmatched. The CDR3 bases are TGTGCCAGCAGCCAAGGACAGGGGCGGCAAGAGACCCAGTACTTC. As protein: CASSQGQGRQETQYF. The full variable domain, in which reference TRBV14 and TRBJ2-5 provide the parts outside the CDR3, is EAGVTQFPSHSVIEKGQTVTLRCDPISGHDNLYWYRRVMGKEIKFLLHFVKESKQDESGMPNNRFLAERTGGTYSTLKVQPAELEDSGVYFCASSQGQGRQETQYFGPGTRLLVL.

The CDR3 region is CASSIGGGDQETQYF. The CDR3 DNA sequence: TGTGCCAGTAGTATTGGAGGGGGCGACCAAGAGACCCAGTACTTC. This chain connects TRBV19 to TRBJ2-5, with a weak D call TRBD1 (7 bases). V lost 3 bases and J lost 0, with 11 bases in between. Germline assignment: CDR1 LNHDA and CDR2 SQIVND (reference sequence). The length of the CDR3 is 15 residues.

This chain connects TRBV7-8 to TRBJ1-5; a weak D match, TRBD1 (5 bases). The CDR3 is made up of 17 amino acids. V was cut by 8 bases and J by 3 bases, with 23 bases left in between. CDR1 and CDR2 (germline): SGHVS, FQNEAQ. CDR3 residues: CASRQSGGSNTNQPQHF. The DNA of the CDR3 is TGTGCCAGCCGACAATCGGGGGGGTCCAACACCAATCAGCCCCAGCATTTT. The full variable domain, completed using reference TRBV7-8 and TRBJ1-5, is GAGVSQSPRYKVAKRGQDVALRCDPISGHVSLFWYQQALGQGPEFLTYFQNEAQLDKSGLPSDRFFAERPEGSVSTLKIQRTQQEDSAVYLCASRQSGGSNTNQPQHFGDGTRLSIL.

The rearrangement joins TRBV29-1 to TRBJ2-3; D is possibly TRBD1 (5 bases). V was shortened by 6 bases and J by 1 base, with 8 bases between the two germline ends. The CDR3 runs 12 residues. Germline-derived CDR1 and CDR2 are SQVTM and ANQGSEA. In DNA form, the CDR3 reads TGCAGCGTCGACAGCGGCACAGATACGCAGTATTTT. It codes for CSVDSGTDTQYF.

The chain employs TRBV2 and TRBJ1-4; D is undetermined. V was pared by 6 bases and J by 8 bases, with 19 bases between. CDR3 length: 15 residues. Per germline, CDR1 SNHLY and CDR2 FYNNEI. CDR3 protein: CASRTGVQGREKLFF. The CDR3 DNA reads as TGTGCCAGCAGAACTGGGGTTCAAGGGAGGGAAAAACTGTTTTTT.

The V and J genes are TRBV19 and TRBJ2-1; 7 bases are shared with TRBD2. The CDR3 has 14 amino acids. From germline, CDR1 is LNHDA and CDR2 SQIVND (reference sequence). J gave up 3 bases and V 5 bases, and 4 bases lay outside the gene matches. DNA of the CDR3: TGTGCCAGTAGTCGGGGGGTCGACTACAATGAGCAGTTCTTC. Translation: CASSRGVDYNEQFF.

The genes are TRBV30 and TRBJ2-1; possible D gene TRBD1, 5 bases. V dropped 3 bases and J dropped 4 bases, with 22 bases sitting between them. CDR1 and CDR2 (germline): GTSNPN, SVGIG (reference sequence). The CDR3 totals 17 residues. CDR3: CAWRTLFRSRAYNEQFF. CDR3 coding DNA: TGTGCCTGGAGAACCCTCTTTCGGAGCAGGGCTTACAATGAGCAGTTCTTC.

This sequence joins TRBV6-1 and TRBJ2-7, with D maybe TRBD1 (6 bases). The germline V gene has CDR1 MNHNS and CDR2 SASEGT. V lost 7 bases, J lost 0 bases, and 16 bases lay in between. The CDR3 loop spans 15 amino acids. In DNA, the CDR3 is TGTGCCAGCATGAGCAGACAGGTGATCTCCTACGAGCAGTACTTC. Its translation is CASMSRQVISYEQYF.

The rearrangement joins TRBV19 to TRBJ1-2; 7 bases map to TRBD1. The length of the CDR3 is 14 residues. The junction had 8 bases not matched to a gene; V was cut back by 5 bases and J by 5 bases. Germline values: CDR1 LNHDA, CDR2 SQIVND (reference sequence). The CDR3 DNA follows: TGTGCCAGTAGTCCCGGGACAGCGATTTATGGCTACACCTTC. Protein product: CASSPGTAIYGYTF.

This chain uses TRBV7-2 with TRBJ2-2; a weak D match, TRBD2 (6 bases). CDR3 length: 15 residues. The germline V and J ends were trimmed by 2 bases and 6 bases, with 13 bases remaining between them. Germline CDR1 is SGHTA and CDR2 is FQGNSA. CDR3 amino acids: CASSLRGKLPGELFF. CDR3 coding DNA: TGTGCCAGCAGCTTACGCGGGAAACTGCCCGGGGAGCTGTTTTTT. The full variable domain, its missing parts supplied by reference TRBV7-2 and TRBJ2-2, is GAGVSQSPSNKVTEKGKDVELRCDPISGHTALYWYRQSLGQGLEFLIYFQGNSAPDKSGLPSDRFSAERTGGSVSTLTIQRTQQEDSAVYLCASSLRGKLPGELFFGEGSRLTVL.

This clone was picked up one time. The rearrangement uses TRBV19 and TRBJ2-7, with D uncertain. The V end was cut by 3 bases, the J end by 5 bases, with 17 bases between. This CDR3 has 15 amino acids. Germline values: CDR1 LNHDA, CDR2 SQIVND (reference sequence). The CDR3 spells CASSISAGLRNEQYF. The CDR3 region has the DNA TGTGCCAGTAGTATTTCCGCAGGTCTCCGAAACGAGCAGTACTTC.

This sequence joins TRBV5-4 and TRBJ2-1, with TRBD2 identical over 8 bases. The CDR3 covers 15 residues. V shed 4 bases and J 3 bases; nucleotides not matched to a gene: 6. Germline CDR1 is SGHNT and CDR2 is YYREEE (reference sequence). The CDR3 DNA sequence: TGTGCCAGCAGCCCCGGGACTAGAAACTACAATGAGCAGTTCTTC. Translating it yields CASSPGTRNYNEQFF.

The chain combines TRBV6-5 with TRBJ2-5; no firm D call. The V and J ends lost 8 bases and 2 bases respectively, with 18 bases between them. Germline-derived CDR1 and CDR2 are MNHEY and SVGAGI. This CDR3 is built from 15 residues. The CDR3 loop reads CASFPVAALQETQYF. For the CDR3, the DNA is TGTGCCAGCTTCCCAGTCGCCGCATTACAAGAGACCCAGTACTTC.

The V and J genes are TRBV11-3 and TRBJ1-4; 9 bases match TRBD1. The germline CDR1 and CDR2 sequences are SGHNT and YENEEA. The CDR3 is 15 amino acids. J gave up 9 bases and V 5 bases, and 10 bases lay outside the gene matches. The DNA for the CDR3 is TGTGCCAGCAGCCCGGTCCGGGACAGGGTAAAAAAACTGTTTTTT. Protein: CASSPVRDRVKKLFF.

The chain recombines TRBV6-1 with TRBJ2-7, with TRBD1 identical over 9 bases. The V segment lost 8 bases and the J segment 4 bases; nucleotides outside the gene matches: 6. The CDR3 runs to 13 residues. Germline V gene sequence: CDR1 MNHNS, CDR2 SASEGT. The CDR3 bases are TGTGCCAGCGAAGCCGGACAGGGGTACGAGCAGTACTTC. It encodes CASEAGQGYEQYF.

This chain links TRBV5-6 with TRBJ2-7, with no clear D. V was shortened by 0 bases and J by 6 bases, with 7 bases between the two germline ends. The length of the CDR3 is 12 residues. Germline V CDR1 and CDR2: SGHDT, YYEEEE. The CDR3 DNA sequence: TGTGCCAGCAGCTTGGATGGGCGCGAGCAGTACTTC. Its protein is CASSLDGREQYF.

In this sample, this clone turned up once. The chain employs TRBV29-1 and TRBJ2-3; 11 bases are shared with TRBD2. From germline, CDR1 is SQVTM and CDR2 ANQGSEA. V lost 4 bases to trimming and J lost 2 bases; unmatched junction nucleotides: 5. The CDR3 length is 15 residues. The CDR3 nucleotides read TGCAGCGTTGGACCTAGCGGGGGGAACACAGATACGCAGTATTTT. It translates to CSVGPSGGNTDTQYF.